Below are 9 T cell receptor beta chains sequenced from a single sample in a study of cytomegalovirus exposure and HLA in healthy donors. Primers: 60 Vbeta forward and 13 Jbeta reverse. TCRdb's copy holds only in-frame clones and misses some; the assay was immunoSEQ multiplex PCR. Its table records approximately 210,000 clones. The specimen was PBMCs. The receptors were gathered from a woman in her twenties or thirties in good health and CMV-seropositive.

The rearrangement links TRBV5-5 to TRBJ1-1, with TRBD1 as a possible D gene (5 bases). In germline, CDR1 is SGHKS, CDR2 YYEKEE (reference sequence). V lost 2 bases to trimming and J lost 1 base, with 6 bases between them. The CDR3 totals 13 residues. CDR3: CASSFQGNTEAFF. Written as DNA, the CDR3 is TGTGCCAGCAGCTTTCAGGGGAACACTGAAGCTTTCTTT.

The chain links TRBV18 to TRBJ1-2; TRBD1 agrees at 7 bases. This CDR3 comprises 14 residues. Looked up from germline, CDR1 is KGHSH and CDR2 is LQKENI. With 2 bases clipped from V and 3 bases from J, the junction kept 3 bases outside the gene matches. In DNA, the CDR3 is TGTGCCAGCTCACCAAACAGGGGCGACTATGGCTACACCTTC. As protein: CASSPNRGDYGYTF.

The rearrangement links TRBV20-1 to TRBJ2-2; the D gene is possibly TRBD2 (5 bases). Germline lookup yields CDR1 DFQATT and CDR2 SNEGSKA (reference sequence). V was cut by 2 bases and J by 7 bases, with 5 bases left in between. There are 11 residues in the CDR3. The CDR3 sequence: CSARRGGELFF. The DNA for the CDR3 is TGCAGTGCTAGACGGGGCGGGGAGCTGTTTTTT.

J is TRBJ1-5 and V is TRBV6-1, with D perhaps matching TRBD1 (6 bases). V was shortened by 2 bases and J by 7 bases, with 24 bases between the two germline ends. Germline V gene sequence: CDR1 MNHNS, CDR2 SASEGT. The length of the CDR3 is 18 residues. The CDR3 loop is CASSEITGLALSGQPQHF. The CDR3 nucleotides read TGTGCCAGCAGTGAAATTACAGGGTTGGCGTTATCGGGACAGCCCCAGCATTTT.

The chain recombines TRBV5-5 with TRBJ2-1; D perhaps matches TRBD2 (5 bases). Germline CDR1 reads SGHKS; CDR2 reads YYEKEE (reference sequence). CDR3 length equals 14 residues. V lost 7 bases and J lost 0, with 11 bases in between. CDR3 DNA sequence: TGTGCCAGCTACTTAGCGAGCTCCTACAATGAGCAGTTCTTC. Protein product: CASYLASSYNEQFF.

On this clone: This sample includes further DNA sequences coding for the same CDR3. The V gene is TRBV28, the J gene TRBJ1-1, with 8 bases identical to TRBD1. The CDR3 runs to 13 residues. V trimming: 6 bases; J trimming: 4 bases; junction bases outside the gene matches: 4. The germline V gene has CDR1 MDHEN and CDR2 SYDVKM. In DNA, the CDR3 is TGTGCCAGCAGACAGGGGGTTTTCACTGAAGCTTTCTTT. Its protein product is CASRQGVFTEAFF.

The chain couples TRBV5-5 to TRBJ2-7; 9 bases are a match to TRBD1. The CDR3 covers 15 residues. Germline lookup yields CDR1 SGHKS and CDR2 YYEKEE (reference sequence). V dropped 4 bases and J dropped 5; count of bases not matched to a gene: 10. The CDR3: CASSPFGTGMDEQYF. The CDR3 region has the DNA TGTGCCAGCAGCCCTTTCGGGACAGGGATGGACGAGCAGTACTTC.

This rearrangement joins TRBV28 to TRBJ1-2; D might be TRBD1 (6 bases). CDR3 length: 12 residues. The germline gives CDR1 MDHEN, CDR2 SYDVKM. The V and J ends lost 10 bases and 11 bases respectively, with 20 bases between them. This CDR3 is CATTPGHRLYTF. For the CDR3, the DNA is TGTGCCACCACTCCGGGACATCGGTTATACACCTTC.

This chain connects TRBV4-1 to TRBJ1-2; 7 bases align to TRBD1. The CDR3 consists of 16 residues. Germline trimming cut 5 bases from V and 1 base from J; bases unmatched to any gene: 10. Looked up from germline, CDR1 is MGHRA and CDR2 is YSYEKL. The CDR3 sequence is CASSARTGGYNYGYTF. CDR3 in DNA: TGCGCCAGCAGCGCCCGGACAGGAGGATATAACTATGGCTACACCTTC.